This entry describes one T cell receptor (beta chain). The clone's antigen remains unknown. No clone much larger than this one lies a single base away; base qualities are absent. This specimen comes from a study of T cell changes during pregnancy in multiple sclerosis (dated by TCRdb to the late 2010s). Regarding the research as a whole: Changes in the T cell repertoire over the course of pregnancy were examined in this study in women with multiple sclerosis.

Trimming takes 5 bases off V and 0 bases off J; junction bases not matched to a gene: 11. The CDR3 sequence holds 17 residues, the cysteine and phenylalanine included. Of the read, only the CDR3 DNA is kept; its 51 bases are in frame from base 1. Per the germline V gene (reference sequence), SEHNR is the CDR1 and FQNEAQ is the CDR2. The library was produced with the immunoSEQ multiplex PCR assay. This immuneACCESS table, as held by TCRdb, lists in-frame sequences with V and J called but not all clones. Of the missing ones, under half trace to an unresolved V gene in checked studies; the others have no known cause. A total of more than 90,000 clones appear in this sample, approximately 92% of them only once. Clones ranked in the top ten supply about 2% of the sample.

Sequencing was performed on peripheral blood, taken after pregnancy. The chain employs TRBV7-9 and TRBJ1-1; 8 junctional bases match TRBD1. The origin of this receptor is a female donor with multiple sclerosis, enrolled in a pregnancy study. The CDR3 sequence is CASSPLADRGLNTEAFF. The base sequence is TGTGCCAGCAGCCCACTTGCCGACAGGGGTTTGAACACTGAAGCTTTCTTT.